This is a list of T cell receptor beta chains from one sample in a study of immune evolution from preneoplasia to lung adenocarcinoma. Profiling relied on immunoSEQ multiplex PCR, and the TCRdb table lists in-frame clones only, not all of them. Of fewer than 950 clones listed, about 45% are singletons. Sample: FFPE normal lung tissue adjacent to the tumor. Receptors originate from a person aged 45 to 59 with lung adenocarcinoma. The CDR3 runs from the conserved cysteine through the conserved F or W. D genes are given only for firm matches. The size entry is marked missing in some rows and otherwise reads once, few, many or a size class.

.,TRBJ1-1,.,TRBV10-2,CASSESTFTVGFF,TGCGCCAGCAGTGAGTCGACGTTTACAGTGGGTTTCTTT
.,TRBJ1-1,once,TRBV4-1,CASSQGQRNTEAFF,TGCGCCAGCAGCCAAGGACAGAGGAACACTGAAGCTTTCTTT
.,TRBJ2-7,.,TRBV6-5,CASSYSGADEQYF,TGTGCCAGCAGTTACTCGGGGGCAGACGAGCAGTACTTC
TRBD1,TRBJ2-5,.,TRBV7-9,CASSPRPGQGQETQYF,TGTGCCAGCAGCCCGAGGCCGGGACAGGGACAAGAGACCCAGTACTTC
.,TRBJ1-5,.,TRBV28,CASSLSGPQHF,TGTGCCAGCAGCCTTTCGGGGCCCCAGCATTTT
.,TRBJ2-1,few,TRBV7-2,CASSRQAGWSNEQFF,TGTGCCAGCAGCCGCCAGGCGGGGTGGTCCAATGAGCAGTTCTTC
.,TRBJ1-1,few,TRBV9,CASSVGGGTDTEAFF,TGTGCCAGCAGCGTAGGGGGAGGGACGGACACTGAAGCTTTCTTT
TRBD1,TRBJ2-1,few,TRBV4-1,CASSQMGTGSYNEQFF,TGCGCCAGCAGCCAGATGGGGACAGGAAGCTACAATGAGCAGTTCTTC
TRBD2,TRBJ2-1,few,TRBV5-1,CASSSAGEYNEQFF,TGCGCCAGCAGCTCAGCGGGGGAGTACAATGAGCAGTTCTTC
TRBD2,TRBJ2-5,.,TRBV4-1,CASSHGAGGEQETQYF,TGCGCCAGCAGCCATGGAGCGGGAGGCGAACAAGAGACCCAGTACTTC
TRBD1,TRBJ2-3,.,TRBV7-4,CASRIGQGGDTQYF,TGTGCCAGCAGGATCGGACAGGGGGGGGATACGCAGTATTTT
.,TRBJ2-5,few,TRBV5-4,CASSLAPKETQYF,TGTGCCAGCAGCTTGGCCCCAAAAGAGACCCAGTACTTC
TRBD1,TRBJ2-2,.,TRBV6-1,CASIWGPGGTGELFF,TGTGCCAGCATTTGGGGACCAGGGGGCACCGGGGAGCTGTTTTTT
.,TRBJ1-2,few,TRBV28,CASSFSGDGYTF,TGTGCCAGCAGTTTCTCAGGGGATGGCTACACCTTC
TRBD2,TRBJ2-2,few,TRBV6-6,CASSYGSSGATGELFF,TGTGCCAGCAGTTACGGTAGTAGCGGGGCGACCGGGGAGCTGTTTTTT
TRBD2,TRBJ2-5,.,TRBV28,CASSAPLADGGETQYF,TGTGCCAGCAGTGCCCCACTAGCGGATGGAGGGGAGACCCAGTACTTC
TRBD1,TRBJ2-7,.,TRBV6-5,CASSYRGQGTYEQYF,TGTGCCAGCAGTTACAGGGGGCAAGGGACCTACGAGCAGTACTTC
.,TRBJ2-3,.,TRBV7-3,CASSPGWGGDTQYF,TGTGCCAGCAGCCCCGGCTGGGGCGGAGATACGCAGTATTTT
.,TRBJ1-5,.,TRBV28,CASSPALDTKWEPQHF,TGTGCCAGCAGTCCAGCCCTTGACACAAAATGGGAGCCCCAGCATTTT
TRBD1,TRBJ1-4,.,TRBV28,CASSGQAEKLFF,TGTGCCAGCAGTGGACAGGCAGAAAAACTGTTTTTT
TRBD2,TRBJ2-1,.,TRBV5-1,CASTLAGGYNEQFF,TGCGCCAGCACACTAGCGGGGGGCTACAATGAGCAGTTCTTC
.,TRBJ1-2,once,TRBV7-9,CASSLSGGNYGYTF,TGTGCCAGCAGCCTATCTGGGGGCAACTATGGCTACACCTTC
.,TRBJ2-6,few,TRBV19,CASTPSGANVLTF,TGTGCCAGTACCCCCTCTGGGGCCAACGTCCTGACTTTC
.,TRBJ2-5,.,TRBV19,CASSGGGTVQETQYF,TGTGCCAGTAGTGGGGGGGGGACAGTACAAGAGACCCAGTACTTC
TRBD2,TRBJ2-3,.,TRBV28,CASSLLGLAGGPTDTQYF,TGTGCCAGCAGTTTACTGGGACTAGCGGGAGGGCCCACAGATACGCAGTATTTT
.,TRBJ2-7,.,TRBV9,CASSRGDGVTPLF,TGTGCCAGCAGCAGAGGAGACGGAGTGACCCCGTTGTTC
TRBD1,TRBJ1-6,.,TRBV5-4,CASSLTGDGNSPLHF,TGTGCCAGCAGCTTAACAGGGGATGGGAATTCACCCCTCCACTTT
.,TRBJ1-3,.,TRBV10-3,CAIRGTSSGNTIYF,TGTGCCATCAGGGGGACATCTTCTGGAAACACCATATATTTT
.,TRBJ1-5,.,TRBV2,CASTYTGTNQPQHF,TGTGCCAGCACCTACACTGGGACTAATCAGCCCCAGCATTTT
.,TRBJ2-3,.,TRBV4-2,CASSQVGDNTDTQYF,TGTGCCAGCAGCCAAGTCGGGGACAACACAGATACGCAGTATTTT
.,TRBJ1-5,.,TRBV29-1,CSVRDNYNQPQHF,TGCAGCGTCCGGGACAACTACAATCAGCCCCAGCATTTT
.,TRBJ1-1,.,TRBV6-5,CASSQPGMNTEAFF,TGTGCCAGCAGCCAACCAGGGATGAACACTGAAGCTTTCTTT
TRBD1,TRBJ2-7,.,TRBV5-5,CASSLLRDSSYEQYF,TGTGCCAGCAGCCTCCTCCGGGACAGCTCCTACGAGCAGTACTTC
.,TRBJ2-1,few,TRBV15,CATSPNRENVNEQFF,TGTGCCACCAGCCCCAACAGGGAGAACGTCAATGAGCAGTTCTTC
TRBD1,TRBJ1-5,few,TRBV5-4,CASSLQGGYSNQPQHF,TGTGCCAGCAGCTTACAGGGGGGGTATAGCAATCAGCCCCAGCATTTT
TRBD1,TRBJ1-1,.,TRBV29-1,CSVLDRGRNTEAFF,TGCAGCGTTTTGGACAGGGGGCGGAACACTGAAGCTTTCTTT
TRBD2,TRBJ2-3,few,TRBV9,CASSLRDYTDTQYF,TGTGCCAGCAGCCTCCGGGACTACACAGATACGCAGTATTTT
.,TRBJ1-4,.,TRBV28,CASSSPVGSLNEKLFF,TGTGCCAGCAGCTCTCCGGTGGGGAGCCTTAATGAAAAACTGTTTTTT
.,TRBJ2-5,few,TRBV5-5,CASSLLEETQYF,TGTGCCAGCAGCTTGTTGGAGGAGACCCAGTACTTC
.,TRBJ2-1,.,TRBV5-1,CASSTGSSYNEQFF,TGCGCCAGCAGCACAGGTAGCTCCTACAATGAGCAGTTCTTC
TRBD1,TRBJ1-1,.,TRBV4-2,CASSQEPDRGQAFF,TGTGCCAGCAGCCAAGAGCCTGACAGGGGACAAGCTTTCTTT
.,TRBJ1-4,few,TRBV4-3,CASSQDWNEKLFF,TGCGCCAGCAGCCAAGATTGGAATGAAAAACTGTTTTTT
TRBD1,TRBJ1-1,.,TRBV30,CAWSGKGQGAMNTEAFF,TGTGCCTGGAGTGGCAAGGGACAGGGGGCAATGAACACTGAAGCTTTCTTT
TRBD1,TRBJ1-2,few,TRBV28,CASSFLDRKNYGYTF,TGTGCCAGCAGTTTTTTGGACAGGAAGAACTATGGCTACACCTTC
TRBD1,TRBJ1-6,once,TRBV18,CASSQSEVGTGGVWFSPLHF,TGTGCCAGCTCTCAGTCCGAGGTCGGGACAGGGGGCGTCTGGTTTTCACCCCTCCACTTT
.,TRBJ2-5,.,TRBV7-9,CASSFPTPGTQYF,TGTGCCAGCAGCTTCCCAACCCCAGGGACCCAGTACTTC
TRBD2,TRBJ2-5,.,TRBV5-1,CASSAGEPGETQYF,TGCGCCAGCAGCGCGGGAGAGCCCGGGGAGACCCAGTACTTC
.,TRBJ2-1,.,TRBV30,CAWGRATNEQFF,TGTGCCTGGGGCAGGGCCACAAATGAGCAGTTCTTC
TRBD1,TRBJ2-6,few,TRBV30,CAWTRTGVSGANVLTF,TGTGCCTGGACAAGAACAGGGGTCTCTGGGGCCAACGTCCTGACTTTC
TRBD1,TRBJ1-5,.,TRBV28,CASRGQGPNQPQHF,TGTGCCAGCCGGGGACAGGGGCCTAATCAGCCCCAGCATTTT
.,TRBJ1-2,.,TRBV4-3,CASSQDRGRGYYGYTF,TGCGCCAGCAGCCAAGATCGAGGAAGGGGTTACTATGGCTACACCTTC
.,TRBJ2-7,.,TRBV11-2,CASSYRGTALEQYF,TGTGCCAGCAGCTACCGGGGGACAGCCCTGGAGCAGTACTTC
TRBD2,TRBJ2-2,.,TRBV27,CASSLLPPGLAANTGELFF,TGTGCCAGCAGTTTATTACCCCCGGGACTAGCAGCGAACACCGGGGAGCTGTTTTTT
TRBD2,TRBJ2-3,once,TRBV27,CASWREADTQYF,TGTGCCAGCTGGCGGGAGGCAGATACGCAGTATTTT